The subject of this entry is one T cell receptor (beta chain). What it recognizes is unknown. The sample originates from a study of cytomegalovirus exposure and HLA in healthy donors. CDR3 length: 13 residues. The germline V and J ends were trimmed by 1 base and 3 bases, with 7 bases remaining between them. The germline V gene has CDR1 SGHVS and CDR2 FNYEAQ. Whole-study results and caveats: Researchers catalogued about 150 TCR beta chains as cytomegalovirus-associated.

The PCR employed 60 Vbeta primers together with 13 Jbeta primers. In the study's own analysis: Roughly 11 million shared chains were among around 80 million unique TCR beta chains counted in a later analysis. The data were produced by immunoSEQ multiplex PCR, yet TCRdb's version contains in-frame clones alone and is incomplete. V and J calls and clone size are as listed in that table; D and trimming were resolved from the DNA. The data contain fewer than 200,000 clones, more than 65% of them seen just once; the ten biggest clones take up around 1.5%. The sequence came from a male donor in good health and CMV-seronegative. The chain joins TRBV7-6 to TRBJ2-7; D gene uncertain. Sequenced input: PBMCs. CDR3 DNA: TGTGCCAGCAGCTTAGGACTTAACTACGAGCAGTACTTC. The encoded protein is CASSLGLNYEQYF.